What follows is one T cell receptor (beta chain) and its context. Its antigen is currently not known. No much larger clone is present one base from it, and per-base qualities are unavailable. The TCR beta CDR3 regions were amplified from the RNA transcripts. For the first round of RT-PCR on the TCR CDR3, the HTBI primer set was used together with the Qiagen OneStep RT-PCR kit. The libraries were constructed in a second round of multiplex PCR and then size-selected and purified. Sequencing of the libraries was done on an Illumina HiSeq2000 using paired-end 100 bp reads. Concerning the study's data processing: SOAPnuke was used to process the raw data, throwing out any read that contained adapters or uncalled bases, had a mean Phred below 15, or lacked an exact constant-primer or identifier match. High-quality paired reads were merged using COPE v1.2.5, and each unique nucleotide sequence was defined as a clonotype. Clonotypes were aligned to IMGT TRBV, TRBD and TRBJ reference segments using MiTCR v1.1. Analysis was restricted to V-J combinations with a frequency above 0.0001, which covered about 99% of repertoires. A TCS score was defined as the ratio of F50 (clonal expansion) to E x V (chaos), with BLOSUM62-based TCRdist applied between CDR3 peptides within each V-J. Welch's t-statistics and random forest reduced around 520 V-J features to roughly 13, which were used in a naive Bayes classifier (R e1071). TCRdb applied fastp at Q25 and MiXCR to the public reads, then kept only in-frame beta chains. One record per CDR3 amino acid sequence lists the most common genes and DNA. Here the V and J calls rest on TCRdb's processing, not on the authors' analysis. This sample is represented by roughly 600,000 distinct CDR3 sequences; roughly 15% of them were singletons. Approximately 13% of the sample comes from the top ten.

Moderately to severely active disease, a Clinical Activity Score of at least 3, a NOSPECS grade of at least 4, and a duration under 3 months were present in ophthalmopathy patients. The study excluded patients with uncontrolled infections, other autoimmune diseases, pregnancy or lactation. Clinical symptoms, serum thyroxine and TRAb, thyroid ultrasound, and orbital computed tomography formed the basis for the diagnoses. Ficoll-Paque density gradient centrifugation was used to isolate PBMCs from around 9.1 ml of fresh peripheral blood. Trizol reagent was used to extract total RNA, and RNA quality was then checked on an Agilent 2100 Bioanalyzer. The record originates from a study of T cells in Graves' hyperthyroidism and ophthalmopathy (dated by TCRdb to between 2019 and 2020). About the study as a whole: Peripheral blood was sampled at the time of initial diagnosis, prior to any treatment. A discovery cohort of around 100 patients, about 44 with Graves' ophthalmopathy and approximately 57 with stable Graves' hyperthyroidism, was used to find distinguishing TCR V-J signatures. Whether ophthalmopathy could be predicted prospectively was tested in an independent validation cohort made up of about 18 hyperthyroidism patients plus 17 patients who later progressed to ophthalmopathy. For training and testing, the roughly 97 patients in the discovery cohort were randomly divided in a 7:3 ratio. Thyroid tissue and blood T-cell repertoires from more than five Graves' hyperthyroidism patients were also compared in the study. Following sampling, methimazole starting at 30 mg daily was given to hyperthyroidism patients, and high-dose intravenous methylprednisolone was given to ophthalmopathy patients. According to the paper, TCR Vbeta CDR3 sequencing was carried out on some 140 peripheral blood samples, which came from fewer than 50 ophthalmopathy, 75 or so hyperthyroidism and roughly 17 progressor patients. Overall study results and their limits: A 13 V-J signature model separated ophthalmopathy from stable hyperthyroidism, with around 90% sensitivity and roughly 81% specificity in cross-validation and 80%/75% in testing. During validation, the model predicted progression to ophthalmopathy a median of roughly 7.1 months ahead of onset, with approximately 70% sensitivity and less than 85% specificity. Sample size was not statistically predetermined, and blinding of investigators to group allocation was not performed. Most expanded thyroid clonotypes (frequency above 0.001) were also found in blood, which suggests that blood repertoires may mirror thyroid immune responses.

The CDR3, from cysteine to phenylalanine, totals 15 residues. Solely the CDR3 DNA is kept, with 45 bases framed from the first base. V is clipped by 4 bases and J by 6 bases, and the sequence between their germline boundaries is 18 bases long. CDR1 and CDR2 were assigned from the germline V gene as SGHAT and FQNNGV. The chain is assembled from TRBV11-2 and TRBJ1-2, with the D segment identity uncertain. The specimen sequenced was blood. This TCR derives from a woman aged 45 to 65 with Graves' ophthalmopathy. The CDR3 amino acid sequence is: CASSSLFWERNGYTF. The nucleotide sequence reads TGTGCCAGCAGCTCCCTATTCTGGGAGAGAAATGGCTACACCTTC.